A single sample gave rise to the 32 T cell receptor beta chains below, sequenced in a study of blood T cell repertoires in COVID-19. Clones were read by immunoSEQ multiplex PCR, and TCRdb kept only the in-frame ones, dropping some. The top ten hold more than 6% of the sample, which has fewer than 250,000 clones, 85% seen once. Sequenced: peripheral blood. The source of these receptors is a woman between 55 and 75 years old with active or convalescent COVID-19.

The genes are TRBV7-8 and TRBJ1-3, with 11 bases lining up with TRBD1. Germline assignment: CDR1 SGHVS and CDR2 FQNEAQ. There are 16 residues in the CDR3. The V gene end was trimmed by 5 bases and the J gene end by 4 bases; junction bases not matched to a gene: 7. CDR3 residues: CASSGQGAFSGNTIYF. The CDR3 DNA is TGTGCCAGCAGCGGACAGGGGGCATTTTCCGGAAACACCATATATTTT.

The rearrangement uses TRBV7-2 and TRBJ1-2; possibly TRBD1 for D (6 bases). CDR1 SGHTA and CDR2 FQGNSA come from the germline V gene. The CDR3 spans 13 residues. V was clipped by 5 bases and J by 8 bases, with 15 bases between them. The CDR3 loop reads CASSRSDRSGYTF. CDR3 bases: TGTGCCAGCAGCCGGTCCGACAGGTCGGGCTACACCTTC.

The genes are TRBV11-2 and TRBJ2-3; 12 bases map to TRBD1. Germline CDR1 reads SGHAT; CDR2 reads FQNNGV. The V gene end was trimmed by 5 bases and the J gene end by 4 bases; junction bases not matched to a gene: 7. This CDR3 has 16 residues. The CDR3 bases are TGTGCCAGCAGCCTTAGGCGGGACAGGGGGCCAGATACGCAGTATTTT. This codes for CASSLRRDRGPDTQYF. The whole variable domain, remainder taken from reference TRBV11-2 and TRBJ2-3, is EAGVAQSPRYKIIEKRQSVAFWCNPISGHATLYWYQQILGQGPKLLIQFQNNGVVDDSQLPKDRFSAERLKGVDSTLKIQPAKLEDSAVYLCASSLRRDRGPDTQYFGPGTRLTVL.

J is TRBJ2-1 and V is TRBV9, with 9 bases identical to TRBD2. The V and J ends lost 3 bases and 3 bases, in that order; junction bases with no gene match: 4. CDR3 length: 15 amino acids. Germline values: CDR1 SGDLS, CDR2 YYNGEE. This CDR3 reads CASSAGLAYYNEQFF. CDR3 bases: TGTGCCAGCAGCGCCGGACTAGCGTACTACAATGAGCAGTTCTTC.

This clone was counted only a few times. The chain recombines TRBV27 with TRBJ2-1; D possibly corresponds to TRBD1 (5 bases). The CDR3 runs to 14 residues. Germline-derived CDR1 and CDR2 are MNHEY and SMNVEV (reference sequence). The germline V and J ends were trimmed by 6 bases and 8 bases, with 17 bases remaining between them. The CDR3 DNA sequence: TGTGCCAGCAGAGTAGGGGATGCTTTCTATGAGCAGTTCTTC. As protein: CASRVGDAFYEQFF.

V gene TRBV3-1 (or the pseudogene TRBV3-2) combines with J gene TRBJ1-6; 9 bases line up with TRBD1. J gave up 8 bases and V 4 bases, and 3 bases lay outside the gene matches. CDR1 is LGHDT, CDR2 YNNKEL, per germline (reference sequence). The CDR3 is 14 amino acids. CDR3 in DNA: TGTGCCAGCAGCCCGACAGGGGGGGATTCACCCCTCCACTTT. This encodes CASSPTGGDSPLHF.

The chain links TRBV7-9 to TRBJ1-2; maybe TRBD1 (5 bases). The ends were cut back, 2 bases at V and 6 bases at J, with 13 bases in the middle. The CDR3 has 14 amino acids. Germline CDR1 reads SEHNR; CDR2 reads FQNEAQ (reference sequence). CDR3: CASSLNTGPDGYTF. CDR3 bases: TGTGCCAGCAGCTTAAATACAGGTCCGGATGGCTACACCTTC.

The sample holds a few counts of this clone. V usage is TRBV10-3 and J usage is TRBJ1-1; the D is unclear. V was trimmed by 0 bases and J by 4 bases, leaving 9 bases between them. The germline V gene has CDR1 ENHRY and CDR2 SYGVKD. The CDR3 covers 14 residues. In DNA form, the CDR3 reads TGTGCCATCAGTGAGTCCTCGGGGTCCACTGAAGCTTTCTTT. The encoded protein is CAISESSGSTEAFF.

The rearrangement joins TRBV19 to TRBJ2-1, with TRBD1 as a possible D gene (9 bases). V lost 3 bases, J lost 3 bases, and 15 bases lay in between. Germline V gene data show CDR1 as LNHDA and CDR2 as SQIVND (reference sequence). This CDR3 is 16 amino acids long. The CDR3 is CASSIRGGQGYNEQFF. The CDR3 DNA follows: TGTGCCAGTAGTATTCGGGGGGGACAGGGCTACAATGAGCAGTTCTTC.

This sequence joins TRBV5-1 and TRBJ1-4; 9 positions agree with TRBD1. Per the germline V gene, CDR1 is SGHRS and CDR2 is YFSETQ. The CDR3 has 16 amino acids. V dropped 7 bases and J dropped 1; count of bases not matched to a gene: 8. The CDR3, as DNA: TGCGCCAGCGGGACAGGGAGAGGGGGAACTAATGAAAAACTGTTTTTT. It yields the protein CASGTGRGGTNEKLFF. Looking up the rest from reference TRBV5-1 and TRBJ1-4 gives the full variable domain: KAGVTQTPRYLIKTRGQQVTLSCSPISGHRSVSWYQQTPGQGLQFLFEYFSETQRNKGNFPGRFSGRQFSNSRSEMNVSTLELGDSALYLCASGTGRGGTNEKLFFGSGTQLSVL.

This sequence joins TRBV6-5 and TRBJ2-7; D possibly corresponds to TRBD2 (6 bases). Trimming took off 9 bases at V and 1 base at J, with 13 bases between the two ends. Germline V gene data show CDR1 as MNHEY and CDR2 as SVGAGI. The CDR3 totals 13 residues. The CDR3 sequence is CASTGSRSYEQYF. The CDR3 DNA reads TGTGCCAGTACCGGGAGTAGATCCTACGAGCAGTACTTC.

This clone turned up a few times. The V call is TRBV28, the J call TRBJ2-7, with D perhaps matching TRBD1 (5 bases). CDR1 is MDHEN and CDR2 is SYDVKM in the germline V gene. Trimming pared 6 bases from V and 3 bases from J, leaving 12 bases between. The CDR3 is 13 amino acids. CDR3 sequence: CASRITGGYEQYV. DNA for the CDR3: TGTGCCAGCAGGATTACAGGTGGCTACGAGCAGTACGTC.

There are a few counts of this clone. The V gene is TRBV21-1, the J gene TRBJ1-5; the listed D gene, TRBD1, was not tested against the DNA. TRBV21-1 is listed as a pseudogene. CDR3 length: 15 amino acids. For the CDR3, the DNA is TGTGCCAGCAGCAAAGTTCACAGTACATCGCAGCCCCAGCATTTT. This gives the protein CASSKVHSTSQPQHF.

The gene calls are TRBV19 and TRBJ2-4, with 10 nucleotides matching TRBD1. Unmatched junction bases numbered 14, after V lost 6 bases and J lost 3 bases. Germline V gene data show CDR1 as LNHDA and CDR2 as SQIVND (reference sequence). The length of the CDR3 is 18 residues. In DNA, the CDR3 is TGTGCCAGTAGCCCGCCGGGACAGGGGATTTTTGGCAAAAACATTCAGTACTTC. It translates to CASSPPGQGIFGKNIQYF. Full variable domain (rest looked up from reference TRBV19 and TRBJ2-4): DGGITQSPKYLFRKEGQNVTLSCEQNLNHDAMYWYRQDPGQGLRLIYYSQIVNDFQKGDIAEGYSVSREKKESFPLTVTSAQKNPTAFYLCASSPPGQGIFGKNIQYFGAGTRLSVL.

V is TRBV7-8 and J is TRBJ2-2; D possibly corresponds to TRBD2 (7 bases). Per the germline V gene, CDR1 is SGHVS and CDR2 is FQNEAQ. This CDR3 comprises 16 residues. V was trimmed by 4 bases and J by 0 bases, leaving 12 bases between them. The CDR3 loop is CASSWGEGANTGELFF. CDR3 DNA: TGTGCCAGCAGCTGGGGGGAGGGGGCGAACACCGGGGAGCTGTTTTTT.

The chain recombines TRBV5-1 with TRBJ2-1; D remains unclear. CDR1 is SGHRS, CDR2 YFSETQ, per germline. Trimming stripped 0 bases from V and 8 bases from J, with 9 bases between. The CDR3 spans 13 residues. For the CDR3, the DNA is TGCGCCAGCAGCTTGGGTCACAACGATGAGCAGTTCTTC. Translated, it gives CASSLGHNDEQFF.

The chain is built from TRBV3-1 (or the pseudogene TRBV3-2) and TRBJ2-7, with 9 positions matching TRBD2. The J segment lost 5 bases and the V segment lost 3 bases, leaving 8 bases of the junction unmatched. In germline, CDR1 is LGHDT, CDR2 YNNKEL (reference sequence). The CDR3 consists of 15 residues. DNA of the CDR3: TGTGCCAGCAGCCAGAGTAGCGGGAGTATCGACGAGCAGTACTTC. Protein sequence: CASSQSSGSIDEQYF.

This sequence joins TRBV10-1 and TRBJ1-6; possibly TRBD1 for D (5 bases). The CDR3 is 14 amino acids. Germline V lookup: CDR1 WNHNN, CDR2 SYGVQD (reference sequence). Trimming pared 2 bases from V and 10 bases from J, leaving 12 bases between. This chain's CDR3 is CASSEGRARSPLHF. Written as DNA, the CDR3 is TGCGCCAGCAGTGAGGGCAGGGCTCGCTCACCCCTCCACTTT.

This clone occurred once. The CDR3 sequence: CASSLGRTAGELFF. For the CDR3, the DNA is TGTGCCAGCAGCTTGGGACGGACAGCCGGGGAGCTGTTTTTT. This chain uses TRBV3-1 (or the pseudogene TRBV3-2) with TRBJ2-2; D perhaps matches TRBD1 (6 bases). The CDR3 contains 14 residues. V was pared by 5 bases and J by 6 bases, with 13 bases between. Germline values: CDR1 LGHDT, CDR2 YNNKEL (reference sequence).

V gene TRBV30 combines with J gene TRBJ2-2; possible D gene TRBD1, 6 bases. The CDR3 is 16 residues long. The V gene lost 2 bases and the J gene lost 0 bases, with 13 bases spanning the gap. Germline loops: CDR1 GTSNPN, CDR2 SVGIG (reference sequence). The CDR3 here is CAWSTGSSPNTGELFF. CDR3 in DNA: TGTGCCTGGAGTACAGGGTCGTCTCCGAACACCGGGGAGCTGTTTTTT.

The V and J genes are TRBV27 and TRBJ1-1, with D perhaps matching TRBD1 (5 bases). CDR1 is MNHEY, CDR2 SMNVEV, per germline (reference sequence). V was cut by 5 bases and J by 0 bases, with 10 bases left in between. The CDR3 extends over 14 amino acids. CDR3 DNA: TGTGCCAGCAGTCTCAGGGTTATGAACACTGAAGCTTTCTTT. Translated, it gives CASSLRVMNTEAFF.

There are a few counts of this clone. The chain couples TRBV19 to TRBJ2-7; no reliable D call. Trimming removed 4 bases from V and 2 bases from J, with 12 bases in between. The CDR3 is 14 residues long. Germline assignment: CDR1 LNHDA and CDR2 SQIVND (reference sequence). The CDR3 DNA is TGTGCCAGTAGTACCGGAGTCTATCCCTACGAGCAGTACTTC. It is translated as CASSTGVYPYEQYF. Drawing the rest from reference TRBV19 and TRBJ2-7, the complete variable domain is DGGITQSPKYLFRKEGQNVTLSCEQNLNHDAMYWYRQDPGQGLRLIYYSQIVNDFQKGDIAEGYSVSREKKESFPLTVTSAQKNPTAFYLCASSTGVYPYEQYFGPGTRLTVT.

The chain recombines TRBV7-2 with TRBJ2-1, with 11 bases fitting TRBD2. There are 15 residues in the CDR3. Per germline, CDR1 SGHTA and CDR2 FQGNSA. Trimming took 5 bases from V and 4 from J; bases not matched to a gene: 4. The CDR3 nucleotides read TGTGCCAGCAGCCCAACTAGCGGGGGTTACAATGAGCAGTTCTTC. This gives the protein CASSPTSGGYNEQFF.

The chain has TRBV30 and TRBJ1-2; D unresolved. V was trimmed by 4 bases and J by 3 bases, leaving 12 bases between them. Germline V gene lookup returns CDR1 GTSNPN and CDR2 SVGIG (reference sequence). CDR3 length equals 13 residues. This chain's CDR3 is CAWKNRDHYGYTF. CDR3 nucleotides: TGTGCCTGGAAGAACCGGGATCACTATGGCTACACCTTC.

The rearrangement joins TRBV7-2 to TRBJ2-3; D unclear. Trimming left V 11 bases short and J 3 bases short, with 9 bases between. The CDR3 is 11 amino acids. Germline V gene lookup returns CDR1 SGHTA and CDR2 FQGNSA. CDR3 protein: CAFSVTDTQYF. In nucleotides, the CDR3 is TGTGCCTTCTCTGTGACAGATACGCAGTATTTT.

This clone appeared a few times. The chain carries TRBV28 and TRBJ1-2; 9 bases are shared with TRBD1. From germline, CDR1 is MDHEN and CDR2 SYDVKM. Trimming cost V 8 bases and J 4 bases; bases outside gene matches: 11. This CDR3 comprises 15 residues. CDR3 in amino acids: CASYGTGNLGYGYTF. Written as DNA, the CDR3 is TGTGCCAGCTACGGGACAGGGAATTTAGGCTATGGCTACACCTTC.

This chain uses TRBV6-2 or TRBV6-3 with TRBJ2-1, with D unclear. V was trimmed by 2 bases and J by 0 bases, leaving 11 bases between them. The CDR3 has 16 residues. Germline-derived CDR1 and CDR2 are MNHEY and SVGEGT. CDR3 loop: CASSYGSDGSYNEQFF. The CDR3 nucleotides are TGTGCCAGCAGTTACGGAAGCGATGGCTCCTACAATGAGCAGTTCTTC.

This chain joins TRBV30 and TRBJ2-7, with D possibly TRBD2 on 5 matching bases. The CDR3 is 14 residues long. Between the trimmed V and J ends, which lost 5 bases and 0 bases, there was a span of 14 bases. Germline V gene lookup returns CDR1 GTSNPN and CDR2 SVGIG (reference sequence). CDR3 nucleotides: TGTGCCTGGGCTCGATGGAGCGGCTCCTACGAGCAGTACTTC. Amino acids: CAWARWSGSYEQYF.

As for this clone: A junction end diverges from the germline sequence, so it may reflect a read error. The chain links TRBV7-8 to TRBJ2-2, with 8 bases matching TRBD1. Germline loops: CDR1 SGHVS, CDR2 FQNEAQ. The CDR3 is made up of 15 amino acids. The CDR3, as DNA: TGTGCCCGCAGCCCCGACAGGGGTCCCACCGGGGAGCTGTTTTTT. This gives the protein CARSPDRGPTGELFF.

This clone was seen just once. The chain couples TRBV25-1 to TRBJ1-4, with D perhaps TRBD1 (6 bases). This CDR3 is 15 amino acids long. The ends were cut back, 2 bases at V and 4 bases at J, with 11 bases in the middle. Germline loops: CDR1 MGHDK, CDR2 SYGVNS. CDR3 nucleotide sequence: TGTGCCAGCAGTGAACTGGACAGTGTTAATGAAAAACTGTTTTTT. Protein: CASSELDSVNEKLFF.

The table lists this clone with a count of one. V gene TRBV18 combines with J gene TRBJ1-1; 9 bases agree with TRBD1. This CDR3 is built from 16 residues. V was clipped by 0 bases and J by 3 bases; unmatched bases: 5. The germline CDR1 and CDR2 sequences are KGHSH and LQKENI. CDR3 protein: CASSPPPGQGHTEAFF. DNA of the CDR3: TGTGCCAGCTCACCACCTCCGGGACAGGGACACACTGAAGCTTTCTTT.

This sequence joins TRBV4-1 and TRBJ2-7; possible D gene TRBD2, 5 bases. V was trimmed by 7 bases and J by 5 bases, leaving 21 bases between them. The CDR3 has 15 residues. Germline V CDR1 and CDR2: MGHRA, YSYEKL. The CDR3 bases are TGCGCCAGCATGGGCAGCGCCACGAACGGGAACGAGCAGTACTTC. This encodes CASMGSATNGNEQYF.